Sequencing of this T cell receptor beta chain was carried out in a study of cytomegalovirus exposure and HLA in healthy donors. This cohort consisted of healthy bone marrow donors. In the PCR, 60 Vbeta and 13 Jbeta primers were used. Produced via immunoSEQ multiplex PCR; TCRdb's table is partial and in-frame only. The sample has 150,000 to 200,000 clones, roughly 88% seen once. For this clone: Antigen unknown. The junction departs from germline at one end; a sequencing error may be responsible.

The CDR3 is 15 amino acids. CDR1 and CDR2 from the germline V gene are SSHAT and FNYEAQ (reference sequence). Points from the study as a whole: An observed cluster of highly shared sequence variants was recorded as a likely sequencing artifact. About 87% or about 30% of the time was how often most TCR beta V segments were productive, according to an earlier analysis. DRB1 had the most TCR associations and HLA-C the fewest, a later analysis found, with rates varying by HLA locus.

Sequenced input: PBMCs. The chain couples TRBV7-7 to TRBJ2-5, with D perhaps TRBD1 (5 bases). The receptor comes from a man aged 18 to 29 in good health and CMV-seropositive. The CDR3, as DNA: TGTGCTAGCAGCCGCGTCCCTGGGGCCTTTGAGACCCAGTACTTC. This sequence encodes CASSRVPGAFETQYF.